This T cell receptor (beta chain) originates from a study of radiation and T cells in renal cell carcinoma. Noted treatment: treatment-naive control, cytoreductive nephrectomy. Sequencing used immunoSEQ multiplex PCR; TCRdb keeps in-frame clones, though not all of them. The table records about 10,000 clones, roughly 60% of them present only once. With 3 bases clipped from V and 7 bases from J, the junction kept 11 bases outside the gene matches. The CDR3 length is 16 residues. CDR1 MGHDK and CDR2 SYGVNS come from the germline V gene. The specimen comprised tumor tissue, sampled from a patient whose treatment was nephrectomy without radiotherapy. The TCR sequence derives from a man in his forties or fifties with renal cell carcinoma. V gene TRBV25-1 combines with J gene TRBJ2-5, with 10 positions matching TRBD2. CDR3 loop: CASSDTSGMRGGTQYF. CDR3 DNA sequence: TGTGCCAGCAGTGATACTAGCGGGATGAGGGGTGGGACCCAGTACTTC. Combining the CDR3 with reference TRBV25-1 and TRBJ2-5 gives the whole variable domain EADIYQTPRYLVIGTGKKITLECSQTMGHDKMYWYQQDPGMELHLIHYSYGVNSTEKGDLSSESTVSRIRTEHFPLTLESARPSHTSQYLCASSDTSGMRGGTQYFGPGTRLLVL.